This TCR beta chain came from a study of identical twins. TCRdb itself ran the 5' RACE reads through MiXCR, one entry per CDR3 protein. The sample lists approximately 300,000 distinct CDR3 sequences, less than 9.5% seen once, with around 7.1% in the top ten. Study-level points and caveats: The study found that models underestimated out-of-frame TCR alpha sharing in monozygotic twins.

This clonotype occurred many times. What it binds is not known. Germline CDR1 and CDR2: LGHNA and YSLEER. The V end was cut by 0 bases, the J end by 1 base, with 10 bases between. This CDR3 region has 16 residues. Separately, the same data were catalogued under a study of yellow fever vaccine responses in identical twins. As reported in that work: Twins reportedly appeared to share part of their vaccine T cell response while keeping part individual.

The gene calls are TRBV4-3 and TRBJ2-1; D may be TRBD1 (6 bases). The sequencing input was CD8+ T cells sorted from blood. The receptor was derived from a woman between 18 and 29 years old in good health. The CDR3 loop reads CASSQDGQGSYNEQFF. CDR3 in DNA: TGCGCCAGCAGCCAAGATGGGCAGGGGTCCTACAATGAGCAGTTCTTC.